The text below deals with one T cell receptor beta chain. The sample belongs to a study of neurological immune-mediated disorders. V shed 4 bases, J shed 2 bases, and the junction held 5 bases outside the gene matches. Germline V lookup: CDR1 WSHSY, CDR2 SAAADI. The CDR3 runs 15 residues. TCRdb re-called the 5' RACE reads with MiXCR, one entry per CDR3 protein. The sample yields some 50,000 distinct CDR3 sequences, 15% to 20% seen once. The TCR sequence derives from a man aged 60-69 years in good health. Material: PBMCs. The rearrangement uses TRBV10-2 and TRBJ2-5; 9 bases are shared with TRBD2. The CDR3 DNA reads as TGCGCCAGCAGTGCTCAAGCGGGGGGACAAGAGACCCAGTACTTC. This translates into CASSAQAGGQETQYF.